This record concerns one TCR beta chain sequence. In the authors' methods: From reference gene primer amplification, estimates of nucleated cell counts were derived. The method was immunoSEQ multiplex PCR; TCRdb's version includes in-frame clones alone and lacks a portion of them. The D gene and trimming were derived from the DNA, and the V and J assignments and clone size from that table. The data hold 150,000 or so clones, with approximately 84% observed a single time. The source of the sample is a study of blood T cell repertoires in COVID-19. Sequenced: PBMCs or T cells enriched from blood (not recorded which). This clonotype was obtained from a human donor with acute COVID-19. The donor label of this sample is uncertain.

The chain's CDR3 is CASSIPWSDTSGSPLHF. As DNA, the CDR3 is TGTGCCAGTAGTATCCCCTGGTCGGACACCTCCGGTTCACCCCTCCACTTT. The V gene is TRBV19, the J gene TRBJ1-6; D perhaps matches TRBD1 (5 bases). Germline V gene data show CDR1 as LNHDA and CDR2 as SQIVND (reference sequence). The CDR3 runs to 17 residues. With 3 bases removed from V and 9 bases from J, the gap between germline ends came to 21 bases.